Following are 23 T cell receptor beta chains from one sample sequenced in a study of T-cell memory formation after mild COVID-19. TCRdb reprocessed the 5' RACE reads with MiXCR, giving one entry per CDR3 protein. This repertoire shows about 280,000 distinct CDR3 sequences, approximately 8.4% found once; its top ten account for about 22%. The material sequenced was PBMCs or a T cell subset sorted from them (not recorded which). These TCRs come from a man aged 18 to 30 who had mild COVID-19 (a few samples of this study predate the infection). Cell type and time point are not known.

This clonotype was observed a handful of times. V and J are TRBV20-1 and TRBJ2-1; 8 nucleotides align to TRBD2. Germline V CDR1 and CDR2: DFQATT, SNEGSKA (reference sequence). The V segment lost 3 bases and the J segment 2 bases; nucleotides outside the gene matches: 12. CDR3 length: 17 residues. CDR3 nucleotide sequence: TGCAGTGCTAGGGGTCGACTTAGCGGGGCCCCCTACAATGAGCAGTTCTTC. Translated, it gives CSARGRLSGAPYNEQFF.

This clonotype was seen more than once but under ten times. This chain joins TRBV4-1 and TRBJ2-7; 7 bases are a match to TRBD1. The germline V gene encodes CDR1 MGHRA and CDR2 YSYEKL. The CDR3 is 14 residues long. J was trimmed by 3 bases and V by 4 bases; bases with no gene match: 6. CDR3 nucleotides: TGCGCCAGCAGCCCTCCGACAGGGAACTACGAGCAGTACTTC. Translated, it gives CASSPPTGNYEQYF.

The chain employs TRBV7-8 and TRBJ2-7; D not resolved. V lost 4 bases and J 7 bases, leaving 11 bases between the germline ends. The germline V gene has CDR1 SGHVS and CDR2 FQNEAQ. The CDR3 totals 12 residues. The CDR3 here is CASSYQRREQYF. The CDR3, as DNA: TGTGCCAGCAGCTATCAGCGACGGGAGCAGTACTTC. The variable domain in full, with the rest retrieved from reference TRBV7-8 and TRBJ2-7, is GAGVSQSPRYKVAKRGQDVALRCDPISGHVSLFWYQQALGQGPEFLTYFQNEAQLDKSGLPSDRFFAERPEGSVSTLKIQRTQQEDSAVYLCASSYQRREQYFGPGTRLTVT.

The V and J genes are TRBV19 and TRBJ2-1; 11 nucleotides align to TRBD1. Germline values: CDR1 LNHDA, CDR2 SQIVND (reference sequence). V lost 5 bases to trimming and J lost 7 bases; unmatched junction nucleotides: 4. CDR3 length: 14 residues. As DNA, the CDR3 is TGTGCCAGTAGTGGACAGGGGGCTGTAAATGAGCAGTTCTTC. It codes for CASSGQGAVNEQFF. Complete variable domain (other parts from reference TRBV19 and TRBJ2-1): DGGITQSPKYLFRKEGQNVTLSCEQNLNHDAMYWYRQDPGQGLRLIYYSQIVNDFQKGDIAEGYSVSREKKESFPLTVTSAQKNPTAFYLCASSGQGAVNEQFFGPGTRLTVL.

This clonotype has a count of ten or more. The rearrangement links TRBV20-1 to TRBJ1-4; D remains unclear. Germline values: CDR1 DFQATT, CDR2 SNEGSKA (reference sequence). V lost 5 bases and J lost 14, with 21 bases in between. The CDR3 is 13 residues long. This CDR3 is CSAPTLTPPVLFF. The CDR3 DNA reads TGCAGTGCTCCGACCTTGACACCCCCGGTTCTGTTTTTT.

This clonotype was detected only a few times. The CDR3 sequence is CASSPDREQYGYTF. Here the CDR3 DNA reads TGTGCCAGCAGCCCCGACCGGGAGCAATATGGCTACACCTTC. The rearrangement joins TRBV7-2 to TRBJ1-2; no definite D call. V gave up 5 bases and J gave up 5 bases, with 15 bases separating them. CDR1 and CDR2 from the germline V gene are SGHTA and FQGNSA. The CDR3 runs 14 residues.

There are a few counts of this clonotype. This sequence joins TRBV4-1 and TRBJ2-4; 8 nucleotides match TRBD2. Germline V gene lookup returns CDR1 MGHRA and CDR2 YSYEKL. V shed 4 bases and J 2 bases; nucleotides not matched to a gene: 10. The CDR3 is made up of 17 amino acids. The CDR3 spells CASSPYGAGGTKNIQYF. As DNA, the CDR3 is TGCGCCAGCAGCCCCTACGGTGCGGGGGGAACCAAAAACATTCAGTACTTC.

This clonotype has only a few counts. The genes are TRBV7-9 and TRBJ2-5; 9 bases agree with TRBD2. Unmatched junction bases numbered 11, after V lost 5 bases and J lost 4 bases. The CDR3 contains 16 residues. Germline V gene data show CDR1 as SEHNR and CDR2 as FQNEAQ (reference sequence). DNA of the CDR3: TGTGCCAGCAGCCTTCAGCGGGGGGAATGGGGAGAGACCCAGTACTTC. It codes for CASSLQRGEWGETQYF.

The chain carries TRBV7-3 and TRBJ1-2; TRBD1 might be the D (5 bases). Germline lookup yields CDR1 SGHTA and CDR2 FQGTGA. This CDR3 contains 13 residues. V lost 4 bases and J lost 4, with 10 bases in between. The CDR3 DNA reads TGTGCCAGCAGCTCTACCCAGGGCTATGGCTACACCTTC. Translated: CASSSTQGYGYTF.

This clonotype was seen a few times. This sequence joins TRBV21-1 and TRBJ1-5. TRBV21-1 constitutes a pseudogene. CDR3 length: 16 residues. The CDR3 nucleotides are TGTGCCAGCAGGGCCGGGGGGGCTTGGATCAATCAGCCCCAGCATTTT. Amino acids: CASRAGGAWINQPQHF.

This clonotype was observed a handful of times. V gene TRBV14 combines with J gene TRBJ1-1, with a weak D call TRBD1 (6 bases). Trimming removed 1 base at V and 6 bases at J, with 9 bases between. CDR1 SGHDN and CDR2 FVKESK come from the germline V gene. The CDR3 runs 13 residues. The CDR3 is CASSQGEGAEAFF. In DNA form, the CDR3 reads TGTGCCAGCAGCCAAGGCGAGGGGGCTGAAGCTTTCTTT. Complete variable domain (other parts from reference TRBV14 and TRBJ1-1): EAGVTQFPSHSVIEKGQTVTLRCDPISGHDNLYWYRRVMGKEIKFLLHFVKESKQDESGMPNNRFLAERTGGTYSTLKVQPAELEDSGVYFCASSQGEGAEAFFGQGTRLTVV.

This chain uses TRBV6-5 with TRBJ2-1; D remains unclear. The CDR3 loop spans 15 amino acids. From germline, CDR1 is MNHEY and CDR2 SVGAGI. V lost 2 bases and J lost 4, with 12 bases in between. The DNA of the CDR3 is TGTGCCAGCAGTTACGCTCCTGGCCCATACAATGAGCAGTTCTTC. Translated, it gives CASSYAPGPYNEQFF.

The chain has TRBV18 and TRBJ2-7; D possibly matches TRBD1 or TRBD2 (5 bases each). CDR1 is KGHSH and CDR2 is LQKENI in the germline V gene. Deletions cut 2 bases from V and 4 bases from J, with 15 bases between. The CDR3 is 15 residues long. CDR3 DNA: TGTGCCAGCTCACCATCAAGGGGAGAGGGTTACGAGCAGTACTTC. It is translated as CASSPSRGEGYEQYF.

In its sample, this clonotype was seen many times. The genes are TRBV18 and TRBJ1-1; a possible D gene is TRBD1 (5 bases). This CDR3 region has 14 residues. Germline lookup yields CDR1 KGHSH and CDR2 LQKENI. V dropped 3 bases and J dropped 4 bases, with 12 bases sitting between them. This CDR3 is CASSPLQGGTEAFF. Written as DNA, the CDR3 is TGTGCCAGCTCACCGCTGCAGGGCGGCACTGAAGCTTTCTTT.

This clonotype was detected once. V gene TRBV16 combines with J gene TRBJ2-7, with D tentatively TRBD1 (6 bases). The length of the CDR3 is 14 residues. Trimming removed 1 base from V and 10 bases from J, with 17 bases in between. Germline loops: CDR1 KGHSY, CDR2 FQNENV. CDR3 sequence reads: CASSQYVKGDHQYF. Here the CDR3 DNA reads TGTGCCAGCAGCCAATATGTGAAGGGGGATCATCAGTACTTC.

In this sample, this clonotype turned up many times. The J gene is TRBJ1-2, the V gene TRBV3-1; D unresolved. Trimming left V 1 base short and J 4 bases short, with 10 bases between. The CDR3 is made up of 14 amino acids. Germline V gives CDR1 LGHDT, CDR2 YNNKEL (reference sequence). The CDR3 region is CASSQVAAGYGYTF. The DNA for the CDR3 is TGTGCCAGCAGCCAAGTGGCGGCTGGCTATGGCTACACCTTC. The full variable domain, with the rest looked up from reference TRBV3-1 and TRBJ1-2, is DTAVSQTPKYLVTQMGNDKSIKCEQNLGHDTMYWYKQDSKKFLKIMFSYNNKELIINETVPNRFSPKSPDKAHLNLHINSLELGDSAVYFCASSQVAAGYGYTFGSGTRLTVV.

This clonotype was seen ten or more times. The rearrangement uses TRBV30 and TRBJ2-3; 7 bases match TRBD2. J was trimmed by 5 bases and V by 3 bases; bases with no gene match: 5. CDR1 and CDR2 (germline): GTSNPN, SVGIG (reference sequence). This CDR3 comprises 13 residues. CDR3 coding DNA: TGTGCCTGGAGGCGAGCGGGATTAGATACGCAGTATTTT. Its translation is CAWRRAGLDTQYF.

The CDR3 protein is CASSFGGGDIQYF. Written as DNA, the CDR3 is TGTGCCAGCAGCTTCGGGGGAGGGGACATTCAGTACTTC. The chain joins TRBV7-3 to TRBJ2-4, with TRBD2 matching 7 bases. This CDR3 spans 13 amino acids. CDR1 and CDR2 from the germline V gene are SGHTA and FQGTGA. Losses at the gene ends were 3 bases for V and 8 bases for J; bases not matched to a gene: 4.

Only a few counts were recorded for this clonotype. The V gene is TRBV5-5, the J gene TRBJ2-1; a possible D gene is TRBD2 (5 bases). There are 14 residues in the CDR3. CDR1 is SGHKS, CDR2 YYEKEE, per germline (reference sequence). The V and J ends lost 2 bases and 6 bases respectively, with 12 bases between them. Here the CDR3 reads CASSFSLGSNEQFF. The DNA of the CDR3 is TGTGCCAGCAGCTTTAGTCTAGGGAGCAATGAGCAGTTCTTC.

This clonotype was recorded many times. The chain uses TRBV7-2 and TRBJ2-5, with a tentative D call TRBD1 (5 bases). The CDR3 sequence is 13 residues long. V was pared by 3 bases and J by 4 bases, with 9 bases between. CDR1 is SGHTA and CDR2 is FQGNSA in the germline V gene. CDR3 sequence reads: CASSFQGIETQYF. The CDR3 nucleotides read TGTGCCAGCAGCTTTCAGGGAATAGAGACCCAGTACTTC.

This clonotype was detected ten times or more. The chain recombines TRBV4-3 with TRBJ2-2, with unresolved D. The CDR3 length is 18 residues. Germline CDR1 reads LGHNA; CDR2 reads YSLEER. Trimming took off 0 bases at V and 5 bases at J, with 19 bases between the two ends. The CDR3 protein is CASSQESTRDLNTGELFF. The DNA for the CDR3 is TGCGCCAGCAGCCAAGAGTCGACCAGAGACTTGAATACCGGGGAGCTGTTTTTT.

There are a few counts of this clonotype. The V gene is TRBV4-1, the J gene TRBJ1-2; D gene uncertain. The CDR3 is 17 residues long. Germline CDR1 reads MGHRA; CDR2 reads YSYEKL. Deletions cut 0 bases from V and 4 bases from J, with 18 bases between. The CDR3 sequence: CASSQEVPVADIYGYTF. DNA for the CDR3: TGCGCCAGCAGCCAAGAGGTCCCCGTGGCCGACATCTATGGCTACACCTTC.

The gene calls are TRBV6-2 or TRBV6-3 and TRBJ2-7; D remains unclear. Germline assignment: CDR1 MNHEY and CDR2 SVGEGT. V was trimmed by 2 bases and J by 3 bases, leaving 5 bases between them. This CDR3 has 12 residues. In nucleotides, the CDR3 is TGTGCCAGCAGTTACAGGTACTACGAGCAGTACTTC. Its protein is CASSYRYYEQYF.